The 28 T cell receptor beta chains in this list originate from one sample, sequenced in a study of human T cells and chemical hapten exposure. Each CDR3 protein gets one entry after TCRdb re-called the RACE reads with MiXCR. This sample has more than 75,000 distinct CDR3 sequences, with about 9% found just once. Noted time point: patch test 2, 6 weeks after DPC sensitization. The sample's treatment: therapeutic diphenylcyclopropenone sensitization with weekly scalp DPC. The material was whole blood, obtained in connection with sensitization to the hapten diphenylcyclopropenone (DPC). The receptors were gathered from a woman between 40 and 55 years old with alopecia areata. Some clones in this sample may be carry-over from other donors' samples.

This clonotype was detected only a few times. This rearrangement joins TRBV20-1 to TRBJ2-1; TRBD2 matches 8 bases. The V segment lost 6 bases and the J segment 0 bases; nucleotides outside the gene matches: 10. The CDR3 length is 16 residues. Per germline, CDR1 DFQATT and CDR2 SNEGSKA (reference sequence). CDR3 in DNA: TGCAGTGCAACTAAAGCTAGCGGGTACTCCTACAATGAGCAGTTCTTC. This sequence encodes CSATKASGYSYNEQFF.

This clonotype has at least ten counts. V is TRBV18 and J is TRBJ2-5; tentatively, D is TRBD2 (6 bases). The CDR3 has 13 residues. Germline CDR1 KGHSH, CDR2 LQKENI. Trimming shortened V by 2 bases and J by 4 bases, and 8 bases separated the two germline ends. For the CDR3, the DNA is TGTGCCAGCTCACCAATCGGGGGAGAGACCCAGTACTTC. As protein: CASSPIGGETQYF.

The gene calls are TRBV6-2 or TRBV6-3 and TRBJ2-2, with no clear D. The CDR3 spans 12 residues. Trimming pared 0 bases from V and 9 bases from J, leaving 5 bases between. CDR1 and CDR2 (germline): MNHEY, SVGEGT. CDR3 sequence (DNA): TGTGCCAGCAGTTACTCTAGTAGGGAGCTGTTTTTT. Residues: CASSYSSRELFF.

At least ten counts were recorded for this clonotype. The CDR3 DNA reads TGTGCCAGCAGCTCCGACAGGGGGCCGACTGAAGCTTTCTTT. Translating it yields CASSSDRGPTEAFF. The chain combines TRBV7-6 with TRBJ1-1; the match to TRBD1 covers 10 bases. CDR1 is SGHVS, CDR2 FNYEAQ, per germline. CDR3 length: 14 residues. Losses at the gene ends were 4 bases for V and 5 bases for J; bases not matched to a gene: 4.

This clonotype was seen more than once but under ten times. The chain is built from TRBV6-4 and TRBJ2-3; D possibly matches TRBD1 or TRBD2 (5 bases each). V lost 4 bases and J lost 1, with 12 bases in between. Germline V gene data show CDR1 as MRHNA and CDR2 as SNTAGT. CDR3 length equals 15 residues. The CDR3 sequence is CASSAGGIGTDTQYF. CDR3 in DNA: TGTGCCAGCAGTGCTGGGGGAATCGGCACAGATACGCAGTATTTT.

This clonotype was observed a handful of times. The chain is built from TRBV5-1 and TRBJ1-1; weak D call: TRBD1 (6 bases). Germline-derived CDR1 and CDR2 are SGHRS and YFSETQ. Between the trimmed V and J ends, which lost 3 bases and 7 bases, there was a span of 13 bases. The CDR3 has 13 residues. The CDR3 nucleotides are TGCGCCAGCAGCTATCAGGGGCGGGGTGAAGCTTTCTTT. Protein: CASSYQGRGEAFF. Using reference TRBV5-1 and TRBJ1-1 for the parts outside the CDR3, the full variable domain is KAGVTQTPRYLIKTRGQQVTLSCSPISGHRSVSWYQQTPGQGLQFLFEYFSETQRNKGNFPGRFSGRQFSNSRSEMNVSTLELGDSALYLCASSYQGRGEAFFGQGTRLTVV.

There are many counts of this clonotype. The chain employs TRBV20-1 and TRBJ2-7; 12 bases match TRBD1. With 0 bases clipped from V and 6 bases from J, the junction kept 21 bases outside the gene matches. CDR3 length equals 20 residues. Germline CDR1 reads DFQATT; CDR2 reads SNEGSKA (reference sequence). CDR3 sequence reads: CSAREPRLRKPGQGAAEQYF. CDR3 DNA sequence: TGCAGTGCTAGAGAACCGAGACTTAGAAAACCGGGACAGGGGGCTGCCGAGCAGTACTTC.

The J gene is TRBJ2-3, the V gene TRBV28, with TRBD2 identical over 14 bases. Trimming removed 5 bases from V and 4 bases from J; junction bases left unmatched: 8. This CDR3 contains 17 residues. The germline V gene encodes CDR1 MDHEN and CDR2 SYDVKM. In DNA form, the CDR3 reads TGTGCCAGCAGTACCCCCGGGACTAGCGGGAGCGCAGATACGCAGTATTTT. Its translation is CASSTPGTSGSADTQYF.

In this sample, this clonotype turned up many times. The genes are TRBV10-3 and TRBJ2-3; 11 bases are shared with TRBD1. Germline loops: CDR1 ENHRY, CDR2 SYGVKD. The CDR3 is 15 amino acids. The trim removed 3 bases at V and 3 bases at J, leaving 2 bases unmatched. This CDR3 reads CAISDGTGGTDTQYF. In nucleotides, the CDR3 is TGTGCCATCAGTGATGGGACAGGGGGAACAGATACGCAGTATTTT.

This clonotype was recorded once. The V call is TRBV28, the J call TRBJ1-1, with D perhaps matching TRBD1 (5 bases). The CDR3 sequence is 13 residues long. V shed 8 bases and J shed 4 bases, with 14 bases lying between them. Germline loops: CDR1 MDHEN, CDR2 SYDVKM. In DNA form, the CDR3 reads TGTGCCAGCGAGCAGGGAGGAGGCACTGAAGCTTTCTTT. Translating gives CASEQGGGTEAFF. Together with reference TRBV28 and TRBJ1-1, the CDR3 gives the full variable domain: DVKVTQSSRYLVKRTGEKVFLECVQDMDHENMFWYRQDPGLGLRLIYFSYDVKMKEKGDIPEGYSVSREKKERFSLILESASTNQTSMYLCASEQGGGTEAFFGQGTRLTVV.

This clonotype was detected ten times or more. The chain combines TRBV28 with TRBJ2-1; TRBD2 matches 7 bases. Germline lookup yields CDR1 MDHEN and CDR2 SYDVKM. Trimming took 8 bases from V and 4 from J; bases not matched to a gene: 14. This CDR3 spans 16 amino acids. In DNA, the CDR3 is TGTGCCAGCCCGCCCGAGGCGCCGGGGGGTTACAATGAGCAGTTCTTC. It codes for CASPPEAPGGYNEQFF.

The table lists this clonotype with many counts. Here the CDR3 DNA reads TGTGCCAGCAGCCGTAGGGCGCAGGGGAGGTGGCAAGAGACCCAGTACTTC. This gives the protein CASSRRAQGRWQETQYF. The J gene is TRBJ2-5, the V gene TRBV9; TRBD1 or TRBD2 may be the D gene (6 bases each). The CDR3 contains 17 residues. Trimming shortened V by 4 bases and J by 2 bases, and 21 bases separated the two germline ends. The germline V gene encodes CDR1 SGDLS and CDR2 YYNGEE.

This clonotype was found many times. The chain carries TRBV9 and TRBJ1-1; D gene unclear. CDR1 SGDLS and CDR2 YYNGEE come from the germline V gene. The CDR3 spans 14 residues. V shed 3 bases and J shed 0 bases, with 9 bases lying between them. This chain's CDR3 is CASSANHMNTEAFF. The CDR3 nucleotides are TGTGCCAGCAGCGCGAACCACATGAACACTGAAGCTTTCTTT.

This clonotype was seen ten or more times. V gene TRBV29-1 combines with J gene TRBJ2-7, with D perhaps matching TRBD1 (5 bases). Trimming removed 2 bases from V and 4 bases from J, with 12 bases in between. Germline V gene data show CDR1 as SQVTM and CDR2 as ANQGSEA. This CDR3 has 13 amino acids. CDR3 bases: TGCAGCGTTGAATGGGCAGGGCTGTACGAGCAGTACTTC. It encodes CSVEWAGLYEQYF.

Only a few counts were recorded for this clonotype. The V call is TRBV24-1, the J call TRBJ2-3; D remains ambiguous. The germline CDR1 and CDR2 sequences are KGHDR and SFDVKD. The CDR3 spans 14 residues. The V gene lost 6 bases and the J gene lost 0 bases, with 9 bases spanning the gap. The DNA for the CDR3 is TGTGCCACCAGTCGAGGTGGTAGCACAGATACGCAGTATTTT. This sequence encodes CATSRGGSTDTQYF.

This clonotype occurred many times. CDR3 protein: CSASRDRVTGELFF. In nucleotides, the CDR3 is TGCAGTGCTAGTAGGGACAGGGTGACCGGGGAGCTGTTTTTT. V usage is TRBV20-1 and J usage is TRBJ2-2; TRBD1 matches 9 bases. Germline-derived CDR1 and CDR2 are DFQATT and SNEGSKA (reference sequence). V lost 3 bases, J lost 5 bases, and 4 bases stayed unmatched. The CDR3 is 14 amino acids.

This clonotype appeared a few times. The V call is TRBV25-1, the J call TRBJ2-1, with a weak D call TRBD2 (5 bases). This CDR3 region has 13 residues. Trimming cost V 6 bases and J 8 bases, with 14 bases left between them. Germline CDR1 MGHDK, CDR2 SYGVNS. The DNA for the CDR3 is TGTGCCAGCAGACTAAGCGGCGAGGATGAGCAGTTCTTC. Its protein is CASRLSGEDEQFF.

This clonotype showed up many times. V and J are TRBV7-2 and TRBJ1-6; D remains unclear. The V end was cut by 6 bases, the J end by 6 bases, with 12 bases between. Per germline, CDR1 SGHTA and CDR2 FQGNSA. The CDR3 covers 14 residues. Written as DNA, the CDR3 is TGTGCCAGCAGTCGCGCGGGCTCTAATTCACCCCTCCACTTT. Encoded protein: CASSRAGSNSPLHF. Supplemented by reference TRBV7-2 and TRBJ1-6, the full variable domain reads GAGVSQSPSNKVTEKGKDVELRCDPISGHTALYWYRQSLGQGLEFLIYFQGNSAPDKSGLPSDRFSAERTGGSVSTLTIQRTQQEDSAVYLCASSRAGSNSPLHFGNGTRLTVT.

The chain employs TRBV18 and TRBJ1-4; D is undetermined. This CDR3 is built from 13 residues. CDR1 KGHSH and CDR2 LQKENI come from the germline V gene. Trimming stripped 3 bases from V and 0 bases from J, with 2 bases between. CDR3 protein: CASSPATNEKLFF. The CDR3 nucleotides read TGTGCCAGCTCACCTGCAACTAATGAAAAACTGTTTTTT.

This clonotype was observed many times. J is TRBJ2-3 and V is TRBV6-6; D remains unclear. Per the germline V gene, CDR1 is MNHNY and CDR2 is SVGAGI (reference sequence). V lost 0 bases and J 0 bases, leaving 19 bases between the germline ends. This CDR3 has 19 amino acids. CDR3 bases: TGTGCCAGCAGTTACTCGAGTCCTAGACTCTCTTCTAGCACAGATACGCAGTATTTT. It encodes CASSYSSPRLSSSTDTQYF.

This clonotype was counted ten times or more. The genes are TRBV14 and TRBJ2-1; D remains ambiguous. CDR1 is SGHDN, CDR2 FVKESK, per germline. Trimming took 1 base from V and 4 from J, leaving 8 bases between them. CDR3 length: 14 residues. The CDR3 nucleotides are TGTGCCAGCAGCCAAGCGGTGGGGTACAATGAGCAGTTCTTC. It specifies CASSQAVGYNEQFF. The whole variable domain, remainder taken from reference TRBV14 and TRBJ2-1, is EAGVTQFPSHSVIEKGQTVTLRCDPISGHDNLYWYRRVMGKEIKFLLHFVKESKQDESGMPNNRFLAERTGGTYSTLKVQPAELEDSGVYFCASSQAVGYNEQFFGPGTRLTVL.

This sequence joins TRBV11-2 and TRBJ2-7; a weak D match, TRBD2 (6 bases). The CDR3 runs to 11 residues. Trimming pared 4 bases from V and 6 bases from J, leaving 7 bases between. Germline assignment: CDR1 SGHAT and CDR2 FQNNGV. CDR3: CASSSRGEQYF. In nucleotides, the CDR3 is TGTGCCAGCAGCTCGCGGGGCGAGCAGTACTTC.

The sample holds many counts of this clonotype. The V call is TRBV3-1, the J call TRBJ2-5; 8 nucleotides align to TRBD2. Germline-derived CDR1 and CDR2 are LGHDT and YNNKEL (reference sequence). CDR3 size: 13 residues. The V segment lost 0 bases and the J segment 7 bases; nucleotides outside the gene matches: 1. The CDR3 region is CASSQDTSGTQYF. CDR3 coding DNA: TGTGCCAGCAGCCAAGATACTAGCGGGACCCAGTACTTC.

This clonotype has at least ten counts. The chain uses TRBV21-1 and TRBJ1-5. TRBV21-1 is a known pseudogene. The CDR3 runs 16 residues. DNA for the CDR3: TGTGCCAGCAGCAAAGGGCGGTTTTTGTTAGGTCAGCCCCAGCATTTT. Protein product: CASSKGRFLLGQPQHF.

Ten or more counts support this clonotype. This chain links TRBV7-6 with TRBJ2-1, with unresolved D. The ends were cut back, 1 base at V and 1 base at J, with 8 bases in the middle. Germline V gene lookup returns CDR1 SGHVS and CDR2 FNYEAQ. CDR3 length: 15 amino acids. The CDR3 here is CASSLGTASYNEQFF. CDR3 sequence (DNA): TGTGCCAGCAGCTTAGGGACCGCTTCCTACAATGAGCAGTTCTTC.

This clonotype was seen a few times. This sequence joins TRBV14 and TRBJ2-5, with TRBD1 as a possible D gene (5 bases). The germline V and J ends were trimmed by 4 bases and 2 bases, with 11 bases remaining between them. There are 14 residues in the CDR3. Germline-derived CDR1 and CDR2 are SGHDN and FVKESK. The CDR3 nucleotides are TGTGCCAGCAGCCGCCAACAGGAACAAGAGACCCAGTACTTC. This sequence encodes CASSRQQEQETQYF.

This clonotype was detected many times. The J gene is TRBJ1-1, the V gene TRBV7-3, with D uncertain. The CDR3 has 13 residues. CDR1 is SGHTA, CDR2 FQGTGA, per germline. Trimming stripped 2 bases from V and 1 base from J, with 5 bases between. CDR3 sequence (DNA): TGTGCCAGCAGCTTATGGAAGAACACTGAAGCTTTCTTT. It encodes CASSLWKNTEAFF.

The sample holds many counts of this clonotype. V is TRBV9 and J is TRBJ2-3; D unresolved. Germline V gene data show CDR1 as SGDLS and CDR2 as YYNGEE. V was shortened by 0 bases and J by 5 bases, with 7 bases between the two germline ends. This CDR3 spans 13 amino acids. The CDR3 DNA reads TGTGCCAGCAGCGTAGGGATGGGAGATACGCAGTATTTT. As protein: CASSVGMGDTQYF.